The clone carrying this TCR beta chain was seen a few times. This sample stems from a study of early T cells in non-severe SARS-CoV-2 infection. Study background: The study sequenced bulk RNA from unsorted whole blood, with chains unpaired.

The CDR3 has 14 residues. The germline CDR1 and CDR2 sequences are SGHTA and FQGNSA. Trimming pared 7 bases from V and 7 bases from J, leaving 17 bases between. In the library, individual cDNA molecules carried attached unique molecular identifiers. TCRdb re-analysed the 5' RACE reads in MiXCR, keeping a single row per CDR3 protein. Of 55,000 to 65,000 distinct CDR3 sequences listed, around 9% are singletons. What was sequenced was whole blood. The chain links TRBV7-2 to TRBJ2-1, with D possibly being TRBD2 (6 bases). This receptor was taken from an adult who was a healthcare worker with PCR-confirmed SARS-CoV-2 infection or an uninfected control (not recorded which). The CDR3 DNA reads TGTGCCAGCAACTCCGGGACTGTGTTTAATGAGCAGTTCTTC. This gives the protein CASNSGTVFNEQFF.